This TCR beta chain was obtained from a study of blood T cell repertoires in COVID-19. As for the study in general: Material from acute and convalescent COVID-19 was sourced from the United States, Italy and Spain. In each case, the material was cDNA or gDNA derived from T cells, B-cell-depleted T cells, or PBMCs.

This clone was counted a few times. Original handling: Using reference gene primer amplification, nucleated cell counts were estimated. Using immunoSEQ multiplex PCR, the repertoire was profiled, and TCRdb retains in-frame clones only, with some absent. V, J and clone size reflect that table, while D and trimming were determined from the DNA. The table has 200,000 to 250,000 clones, about nine tenths seen once; the top ten hold roughly 4.1%. Trimming removed 6 bases from V and 0 bases from J; junction bases left unmatched: 12. CDR1 is SGHRS and CDR2 is YFSETQ in the germline V gene. The CDR3 extends over 16 amino acids.

This TCR was sampled from a man aged 50-60 years with acute or convalescent COVID-19. The chain couples TRBV5-1 to TRBJ2-7, with 7 nucleotides matching TRBD1. Material for sequencing was peripheral blood. The CDR3 DNA sequence: TGCGCCAGCAACCGTGGGACAGCTTCCGACTCCTACGAGCAGTACTTC. Translating gives CASNRGTASDSYEQYF.